This T cell receptor (beta chain) was recorded in a study of blood T cell repertoires in COVID-19 (dated by TCRdb to 2018 to 2021). Some background on the complete study: Samples covering the acute and convalescent phases of COVID-19 were provided by collaborators in the United States, Italy and Spain. A freely available public database, intended as a resource for researchers studying the immune response to SARS-CoV-2, is where the repertoires were released. The material from the prospective study consisted of cDNA or gDNA derived from T cells, B-cell-depleted T cells, or PBMCs. The samples were drawn from the first 160 participants of the ongoing ImmuneRACE study and from 1,254 subjects provided by 6 global collaborators. Nearly every sample came with metadata listing a de-identified subject ID, COVID-19 status, age in years and sex. Subjects who had been exposed to COVID-19, were actively infected with it, or had recovered from it provided the deeply sampled blood TCRbeta repertoires that made up the dataset. Where HLA class I and class II types were available, the types were taken from metadata supplied by the sample provider, not from assay-based typing. General conclusions and limits of the study: Clinical and demographic metadata were provided uncurated, with the amount varying by source and participant.

TCRbeta CDR3 regions were amplified from genomic DNA using the immunoSEQ Assay, a bias-controlled multiplex PCR. In the paper's pipeline: Within the assay, amplification of reference gene primers was used to estimate how many nucleated cells each sample contained. To quantify the absolute abundance of each unique TCRbeta CDR3 rearrangement, sequence reads were collapsed and filtered. For each sample, productive Simpson clonality was calculated as the square root of Simpson's diversity index over productive rearrangements. The table comes from immuneACCESS by way of TCRdb, which keeps in-frame sequences with V and J called. Part of the clones is missing from these tables; in studies checked, under half for an unresolved V gene and the rest for unknown reasons. D and trimming were read from the DNA, whereas the V and J calls and clone size are those reported in that table. For this sample there are roughly 88,000 clones; around 90% appear just once. The ten biggest clones cover roughly 3.9% of the sample.

This clone was counted between two and nine times. Its antigen is not yet known. No clone much larger than this one lies a single base away; base qualities are absent. V is reduced by 8 bases and J by 6 bases, leaving a spacing of 11 bases between them. CDR1 WNHNN and CDR2 SYGVQD were looked up in the germline V gene (reference sequence). Reading from cysteine to phenylalanine, the CDR3 counts 12 amino acids. Only the CDR3 DNA stays, 36 bases, in frame from base 1. Collaborating institutions collected whole blood in K2EDTA tubes following their own protocols. For TCRbeta analysis, collaborator samples were shipped as frozen whole blood, as isolated PBMCs, or as DNA extracted from either sample type.

The chain joins TRBV10-1 to TRBJ1-5; matching of 5 bases hints at TRBD1 as the D gene. Sequencing used peripheral blood. This TCR was recovered from a woman aged 50 to 65 in a cohort sampled during active COVID-19. The CDR3 sequence is CASPRQGQPQHF. The DNA sequence reads TGCGCCAGCCCACGGCAGGGTCAGCCCCAGCATTTT.